These 26 T cell receptor beta chains were all obtained from the same sample, sequenced in a study of response to subunit inactivated influenza vaccine. Each CDR3 protein gets one entry after TCRdb re-called the RT-PCR reads with MiXCR. Seen here are over 650,000 distinct CDR3 sequences, about 18% observed once, and the top ten hold approximately 11%. Here the sequenced sample was PBMCs from blood, taken 4 to 6 days after vaccination. The receptors shown here come from a man aged 45 to 65 who received an inactivated influenza vaccine.

The chain carries TRBV20-1 and TRBJ2-1; 7 nucleotides agree with TRBD2. V gave up 1 base and J gave up 4 bases; unmatched junction bases: 7. The germline V gene encodes CDR1 DFQATT and CDR2 SNEGSKA (reference sequence). CDR3 length equals 15 residues. The CDR3 DNA sequence: TGCAGTGCTAGAGGCGGTCTAGCGGATTACAATGAGCAGTTCTTC. Translated, it gives CSARGGLADYNEQFF.

The chain carries TRBV4-2 and TRBJ1-2; no firm D call. This CDR3 has 14 residues. The V and J ends lost 4 bases and 8 bases respectively, with 17 bases between them. The germline gives CDR1 LGHNA, CDR2 YNFKEQ. The CDR3 DNA reads TGTGCCAGCAGCCCCCCGGCTGCCCTAATGGGCTACACCTTC. Translating it yields CASSPPAALMGYTF.

The table lists this clonotype with a few counts. The rearrangement uses TRBV5-1 and TRBJ2-3, with TRBD1 as a possible D gene (6 bases). The V end was cut by 4 bases, the J end by 0 bases, with 12 bases between. The V gene's germline CDR1 is SGHRS and CDR2 YFSETQ. There are 15 residues in the CDR3. CDR3 DNA: TGCGCCAGCAGCCCCACGGACAGAAGCACAGATACGCAGTATTTT. Residues: CASSPTDRSTDTQYF.

The rearrangement links TRBV10-3 to TRBJ2-1; 11 nucleotides line up with TRBD2. J was trimmed by 7 bases and V by 2 bases; bases with no gene match: 7. The CDR3 has 16 residues. Germline V gives CDR1 ENHRY, CDR2 SYGVKD. In DNA form, the CDR3 reads TGTGCCATCAGTGAGCCGAGGGCTAGCGGGAGGAATGAGCAGTTCTTC. Translated: CAISEPRASGRNEQFF.

This clonotype was counted only a few times. The V call is TRBV2, the J call TRBJ1-5, with D tentatively TRBD1 (5 bases). V lost 7 bases and J 7 bases, leaving 17 bases between the germline ends. Germline V gene sequence: CDR1 SNHLY, CDR2 FYNNEI. The CDR3 is made up of 14 amino acids. In nucleotides, the CDR3 is TGTGCCAGCACGTCTGGGCAGGGCGAACAGCCCCAGCATTTT. Its protein product is CASTSGQGEQPQHF. The full variable domain, its missing parts supplied by reference TRBV2 and TRBJ1-5, is EPEVTQTPSHQVTQMGQEVILRCVPISNHLYFYWYRQILGQKVEFLVSFYNNEISEKSEIFDDQFSVERPDGSNFTLKIRSTKLEDSAMYFCASTSGQGEQPQHFGDGTRLSIL.

J is TRBJ2-1 and V is TRBV5-1, with D unresolved. The CDR3 spans 14 residues. V was clipped by 0 bases and J by 7 bases, with 11 bases between them. Germline CDR1 and CDR2: SGHRS and YFSETQ. The CDR3 DNA is TGCGCCAGCAGCTTGGCCTCGCCGCGGAATGAGCAGTTCTTC. It translates to CASSLASPRNEQFF.

This clonotype was detected a few times. The chain carries TRBV20-1 and TRBJ1-4; D remains ambiguous. V dropped 4 bases and J dropped 8 bases, with 11 bases sitting between them. Germline lookup yields CDR1 DFQATT and CDR2 SNEGSKA (reference sequence). The CDR3 contains 12 residues. CDR3 amino acids: CSATGGKEKLFF. CDR3 coding DNA: TGCAGTGCTACCGGAGGAAAAGAAAAACTGTTTTTT.

The rearrangement joins TRBV20-1 to TRBJ2-7; 7 bases line up with TRBD2. CDR3 length: 15 amino acids. CDR1 is DFQATT and CDR2 is SNEGSKA in the germline V gene (reference sequence). V lost 1 base to trimming and J lost 2 bases; unmatched junction nucleotides: 8. The CDR3 here is CSARVRIGGTYEQYF. The CDR3 nucleotides are TGCAGTGCTAGAGTTCGGATCGGGGGGACCTACGAGCAGTACTTC.

There are many counts of this clonotype. V and J are TRBV12-3 or TRBV12-4 and TRBJ2-2; tentatively, D is TRBD1 (6 bases). V lost 3 bases and J 0 bases, leaving 11 bases between the germline ends. This CDR3 spans 16 amino acids. CDR3 loop: CASSLTGQTNTGELFF. CDR3 bases: TGTGCCAGCAGTTTGACAGGCCAGACGAACACCGGGGAGCTGTTTTTT.

Comments on this clonotype: This may be a read error, as it is one base from a much larger clone. The chain employs TRBV11-2 and TRBJ2-1; 8 nucleotides agree with TRBD1. The germline V gene encodes CDR1 SGHAT and CDR2 FQNNGV. Unmatched junction bases numbered 10, after V lost 4 bases and J lost 5 bases. CDR3 length: 16 amino acids. CDR3: CASSSHTGTGNNEQFF. The CDR3 region has the DNA TGTGCCAGCAGCTCTCATACCGGGACAGGCAACAATGAGCAGTTCTTC.

CDR3 protein: CASSQDILDTNTEAFF. The CDR3 DNA reads as TGCGCCAGCAGCCAAGATATATTGGATACGAACACTGAAGCTTTCTTT. This sequence joins TRBV4-3 and TRBJ1-1; D is unclear. The CDR3 consists of 16 residues. CDR1 is LGHNA, CDR2 YSLEER, per germline. Trimming shortened V by 0 bases and J by 1 base, and 12 bases separated the two germline ends.

The chain has TRBV7-8 and TRBJ1-2; 8 bases agree with TRBD1. Per the germline V gene, CDR1 is SGHVS and CDR2 is FQNEAQ. This CDR3 spans 15 amino acids. V was pared by 4 bases and J by 7 bases, with 11 bases of the junction left unmatched. In nucleotides, the CDR3 is TGTGCCAGCAGCTCCAGGGGGCCAGGGGGCCTTGGCTACACCTTC. Translated: CASSSRGPGGLGYTF.

The CDR3 DNA sequence: TGTGCCAGCAGTTACTATCCGGGACAACATCAAGAGACCCAGTACTTC. Its translation: CASSYYPGQHQETQYF. The rearrangement links TRBV6-5 to TRBJ2-5, with a tentative D call TRBD1 (6 bases). The ends were cut back, 1 base at V and 2 bases at J, with 14 bases in the middle. Per germline, CDR1 MNHEY and CDR2 SVGAGI. This CDR3 spans 16 amino acids.

The table lists this clonotype with a few counts. The rearrangement uses TRBV6-2 or TRBV6-3 and TRBJ2-1, with D unresolved. CDR3 size: 12 residues. Germline assignment: CDR1 MNHEY and CDR2 SVGEGT. Trimming took 2 bases from V and 8 from J, leaving 7 bases between them. CDR3 in DNA: TGTGCCAGCAGTTACCAAAAGTATGAGCAGTTCTTC. It specifies CASSYQKYEQFF.

This CDR3 reads CASKQTLNLDNEQFF. The CDR3 DNA is TGTGCCAGCAAACAAACACTAAATCTGGACAATGAGCAGTTCTTC. The genes are TRBV12-3 or TRBV12-4 and TRBJ2-1, with D unresolved. V shed 7 bases and J shed 5 bases, with 18 bases lying between them. This CDR3 region has 15 residues.

The genes are TRBV7-2 and TRBJ2-1; D remains unclear. Germline CDR1 and CDR2: SGHTA and FQGNSA. V shed 2 bases and J shed 8 bases, with 7 bases lying between them. The length of the CDR3 is 12 residues. The DNA of the CDR3 is TGTGCCAGCAGCTTAAATCACGATGAGCAGTTCTTC. It is translated as CASSLNHDEQFF.

This clonotype showed up just a few times. V gene TRBV5-1 combines with J gene TRBJ2-1; D perhaps matches TRBD1 (5 bases). V shed 4 bases and J shed 2 bases, with 16 bases lying between them. The CDR3 loop spans 16 amino acids. The germline CDR1 and CDR2 sequences are SGHRS and YFSETQ. CDR3 bases: TGCGCCAGCAGCCCCGGAAGGGGTCGGACCTACAATGAGCAGTTCTTC. It is translated as CASSPGRGRTYNEQFF. Supplemented by reference TRBV5-1 and TRBJ2-1, the full variable domain reads KAGVTQTPRYLIKTRGQQVTLSCSPISGHRSVSWYQQTPGQGLQFLFEYFSETQRNKGNFPGRFSGRQFSNSRSEMNVSTLELGDSALYLCASSPGRGRTYNEQFFGPGTRLTVL.

The chain employs TRBV9 and TRBJ2-1; 9 bases are a match to TRBD2. With 3 bases clipped from V and 5 bases from J, the junction kept 9 bases outside the gene matches. The CDR3 extends over 16 amino acids. Looked up from germline, CDR1 is SGDLS and CDR2 is YYNGEE. The CDR3 DNA is TGTGCCAGCAGCGCAGGCGGCAGCGGGAGGAACAATGAGCAGTTCTTC. The encoded protein is CASSAGGSGRNNEQFF.

The chain couples TRBV7-8 to TRBJ1-2; weak D call: TRBD1 (5 bases). The CDR3 is 14 amino acids. Between the trimmed V and J ends, which lost 4 bases and 7 bases, there was a span of 16 bases. CDR1 is SGHVS and CDR2 is FQNEAQ in the germline V gene. CDR3 protein: CASSSGGGSFGYTF. The CDR3 DNA sequence: TGTGCCAGCAGCTCTGGTGGGGGTTCGTTTGGCTACACCTTC.

This clonotype was detected ten times or more. The V call is TRBV4-2, the J call TRBJ2-1; TRBD2 aligns across 10 bases. Germline V gene data show CDR1 as LGHNA and CDR2 as YNFKEQ. The V and J ends lost 3 bases and 2 bases, in that order; junction bases with no gene match: 4. This CDR3 is 16 amino acids long. The CDR3 DNA reads as TGTGCCAGCAGCCAGACCCTAGCGGGGGCCTACAATGAGCAGTTCTTC. This translates into CASSQTLAGAYNEQFF.

The V call is TRBV4-1, the J call TRBJ2-1; 8 nucleotides match TRBD2. The CDR3 sequence is 16 residues long. V trimming: 0 bases; J trimming: 5 bases; junction bases outside the gene matches: 6. CDR1 is MGHRA, CDR2 YSYEKL, per germline. CDR3 nucleotide sequence: TGCGCCAGCAGCCAAGAAAGACGGGGGGGCCACAATGAGCAGTTCTTC. Translation gives CASSQERRGGHNEQFF.

The chain carries TRBV3-1 and TRBJ2-1; the D is unclear. The CDR3 contains 14 residues. Germline CDR1 LGHDT, CDR2 YNNKEL (reference sequence). With 0 bases removed from V and 5 bases from J, the gap between germline ends came to 8 bases. The CDR3 reads CASSQDAKDNEQFF. The DNA of the CDR3 is TGTGCCAGCAGCCAAGATGCCAAAGACAATGAGCAGTTCTTC.

The chain uses TRBV12-3 or TRBV12-4 and TRBJ2-7; 9 bases are a match to TRBD2. The CDR3 is made up of 15 amino acids. The J segment lost 2 bases and the V segment lost 6 bases, leaving 8 bases of the junction unmatched. The CDR3 loop reads CASSRGLARPYEQYF. CDR3 DNA sequence: TGTGCCAGCAGCCGCGGACTAGCGCGACCCTACGAGCAGTACTTC.

The chain recombines TRBV7-9 with TRBJ2-6; D might be TRBD1 (6 bases). V was trimmed by 10 bases and J by 4 bases, leaving 14 bases between them. Germline V gene lookup returns CDR1 SEHNR and CDR2 FQNEAQ (reference sequence). The CDR3 has 14 amino acids. DNA for the CDR3: TGTGCCAAGTCAGGGGCGGAGGGGGCCAACGTCCTGACTTTC. This codes for CAKSGAEGANVLTF.

This clonotype was seen a few times. This chain uses TRBV27 with TRBJ2-1; TRBD2 aligns across 12 bases. Unmatched junction bases numbered 5, after V lost 1 base and J lost 1 base. This CDR3 comprises 18 residues. From germline, CDR1 is MNHEY and CDR2 SMNVEV (reference sequence). The CDR3: CASSLLWLAGGSYNEQFF. CDR3 in DNA: TGTGCCAGCAGTTTATTGTGGCTAGCGGGGGGGTCCTACAATGAGCAGTTCTTC.

This rearrangement joins TRBV6-2 or TRBV6-3 to TRBJ2-3; TRBD2 matches 10 bases. V gave up 6 bases and J gave up 4 bases; unmatched junction bases: 7. The CDR3 has 15 amino acids. The germline gives CDR1 MNHEY, CDR2 SVGEGT. CDR3 nucleotides: TGTGCCAGCAGAAGTCCGAGCGGGGGGGCAGATACGCAGTATTTT. It encodes CASRSPSGGADTQYF.